The 12 T cell receptor beta chains presented below share a single source sample, sequenced in a study of STAT5B mutations in CD4+ large granular lymphocyte leukemia. Some clones are missing from TCRdb's copy, which holds only in-frame ones; the method was immunoSEQ multiplex PCR. Of around 31,000 clones listed, approximately 69% are singletons. The specimen sequenced was CD4+ T cells from blood buffy coats. The source of these receptors is a human donor in good health.

The CDR3 nucleotides read TGTGCCAGCAGTTCCTCCCCGATAAACTATGGCTACACCTTC. Residues: CASSSSPINYGYTF. The chain uses TRBV28 and TRBJ1-2, with no clear D. This CDR3 is built from 14 residues. Germline CDR1 and CDR2: MDHEN and SYDVKM. The V end lost 4 bases, the J end lost 2 bases, and 11 bases lay between the germline ends.

The V gene is TRBV6-6, the J gene TRBJ1-2; D gene uncertain. The germline CDR1 and CDR2 sequences are MNHNY and SVGAGI (reference sequence). CDR3 length equals 15 residues. The V end was cut by 3 bases, the J end by 0 bases, with 11 bases between. CDR3 sequence (DNA): TGTGCCAGCAGTTATGACGGCGGGTCTAACTATGGCTACACCTTC. Translation gives CASSYDGGSNYGYTF.

In this sample, this clone turned up a few times. This chain uses TRBV6-5 with TRBJ1-5; the match to TRBD1 covers 9 bases. The CDR3 consists of 14 residues. Germline CDR1 and CDR2: MNHEY and SVGAGI. After removal of 2 bases from V and 7 bases from J, the junction contained 3 bases not matched to a gene. Here the CDR3 reads CASSYGQGWQPQHF. The CDR3 DNA sequence: TGTGCCAGCAGTTACGGACAGGGGTGGCAGCCCCAGCATTTT.

The rearrangement links TRBV11-3 to TRBJ1-3; D gene unclear. V shed 5 bases and J shed 5 bases, with 25 bases lying between them. This CDR3 spans 18 amino acids. Germline values: CDR1 SGHNT, CDR2 YENEEA. The CDR3 DNA follows: TGTGCCAGCAGCCAAAAATCCCGGTGGACTGGAAGTAGAAACACCATATATTTT. Its protein product is CASSQKSRWTGSRNTIYF.

V usage is TRBV2 and J usage is TRBJ2-2; no reliable D call. The V end lost 2 bases, the J end lost 5 bases, and 9 bases lay between the germline ends. This CDR3 contains 14 residues. CDR1 and CDR2 (germline): SNHLY, FYNNEI. CDR3 residues: CASSENWSTGELFF. CDR3 nucleotide sequence: TGTGCCAGCAGTGAAAACTGGTCTACCGGGGAGCTGTTTTTT.

The chain employs TRBV7-2 and TRBJ1-3; D call uncertain. This CDR3 is 14 amino acids long. Germline assignment: CDR1 SGHTA and CDR2 FQGNSA. V lost 6 bases to trimming and J lost 0 bases, with 9 bases between them. The CDR3, as DNA: TGTGCCAGCAGTCTACTCCTCTCTGGAAACACCATATATTTT. This gives the protein CASSLLLSGNTIYF.

This clone has only a few counts. The CDR3 protein is CASSLLLGQGGTEAFF. The CDR3 DNA reads TGTGCCAGCAGTTTACTCCTCGGACAGGGTGGTACTGAAGCTTTCTTT. The rearrangement uses TRBV27 and TRBJ1-1; 8 bases line up with TRBD1. The CDR3 covers 16 residues. With V trimmed by 2 bases and J by 5 bases, 10 bases remained unmatched. Germline V CDR1 and CDR2: MNHEY, SMNVEV (reference sequence).

This chain joins TRBV27 and TRBJ1-3, with D maybe TRBD1 (5 bases). This CDR3 spans 17 amino acids. In germline, CDR1 is MNHEY, CDR2 SMNVEV (reference sequence). Trimming left V 2 bases short and J 0 bases short, with 14 bases between. The CDR3: CASSLGRGPLSGNTIYF. In nucleotides, the CDR3 is TGTGCCAGCAGTTTAGGGCGGGGACCACTCTCTGGAAACACCATATATTTT.

The V call is TRBV30, the J call TRBJ1-2, with a possible D match to TRBD1 (5 bases). CDR3 size: 13 residues. The V gene's germline CDR1 is GTSNPN and CDR2 SVGIG (reference sequence). V lost 3 bases, J lost 4 bases, and 12 bases lay in between. DNA of the CDR3: TGTGCCTGGAGGCCCGGAGGGGCCTATGGCTACACCTTC. This encodes CAWRPGGAYGYTF.

The chain has TRBV19 and TRBJ1-2; D unclear. Germline V gene sequence: CDR1 LNHDA, CDR2 SQIVND (reference sequence). The CDR3 has 14 amino acids. V was clipped by 5 bases and J by 7 bases, with 17 bases between them. The DNA of the CDR3 is TGTGCCAGTAGTTGGACCTGGAATCGGAGTGGCTACACCTTC. This sequence encodes CASSWTWNRSGYTF.

Only one count was recorded for this clone. The V and J genes are TRBV18 and TRBJ2-3; 7 positions agree with TRBD2. This CDR3 spans 16 amino acids. The germline V gene encodes CDR1 KGHSH and CDR2 LQKENI. V gave up 3 bases and J gave up 1 base; unmatched junction bases: 7. This CDR3 is CASSPMVRGGTDTQYF. For the CDR3, the DNA is TGTGCCAGCTCACCTATGGTCCGGGGGGGCACAGATACGCAGTATTTT.

This clone was seen a few times. The chain couples TRBV10-2 to TRBJ2-7; D not certain. The germline CDR1 and CDR2 sequences are WSHSY and SAAADI. Trimming took off 7 bases at V and 6 bases at J, with 10 bases between the two ends. The CDR3 is made up of 11 amino acids. The CDR3 DNA reads TGCGCCAGCAAGAATGAGCGCGAGCAGTACTTC. It specifies CASKNEREQYF.